Each of the 18 T cell receptor beta chains below was sequenced from the same sample in a study of blood T cell repertoires in COVID-19. Produced via immunoSEQ multiplex PCR; TCRdb's table is partial and in-frame only. This sample has 150,000 to 200,000 clones, with less than 90% found just once. The sequenced sample was peripheral blood. These receptors all come from a woman in her seventies with COVID-19, enrolled during active disease.

V gene TRBV6-5 combines with J gene TRBJ2-7; TRBD2 aligns across 9 bases. The V and J ends lost 7 bases and 5 bases, in that order; junction bases with no gene match: 6. The CDR3 has 13 amino acids. The germline CDR1 and CDR2 sequences are MNHEY and SVGAGI. The CDR3 sequence is CASKVSGSDEQYF. The CDR3 DNA follows: TGTGCCAGCAAGGTTAGCGGGAGTGACGAGCAGTACTTC.

The chain carries TRBV3-1 (or the pseudogene TRBV3-2) and TRBJ1-6, with D hard to call. The CDR3 is made up of 16 amino acids. The germline gives CDR1 LGHDT, CDR2 YNNKEL (reference sequence). Trimming cost V 2 bases and J 10 bases, with 18 bases left between them. The CDR3 loop reads CASSQFKGRDGSPLHF. For the CDR3, the DNA is TGTGCCAGCAGCCAATTCAAGGGCCGGGATGGATCACCCCTCCACTTT.

The chain uses TRBV6-1 and TRBJ2-1, with D possibly TRBD1 on 6 matching bases. Germline loops: CDR1 MNHNS, CDR2 SASEGT. This CDR3 comprises 14 residues. The V gene lost 2 bases and the J gene lost 9 bases, with 14 bases spanning the gap. Written as DNA, the CDR3 is TGTGCCAGCAGTGAAAGGGCTAGGGGGAGTGAGCAGTTCTTC. Residues: CASSERARGSEQFF.

This chain joins TRBV10-3 and TRBJ2-6; the match to TRBD2 covers 7 bases. The trim removed 7 bases at V and 2 bases at J, leaving 11 bases unmatched. Germline V lookup: CDR1 ENHRY, CDR2 SYGVKD. CDR3 size: 17 residues. CDR3 amino acids: CAINRGGSVPGANVLTF. The CDR3 DNA sequence: TGTGCCATCAATCGTGGCGGGAGTGTACCTGGGGCCAACGTCCTGACTTTC.

The rearrangement joins TRBV7-3 to TRBJ2-3, with D possibly being TRBD2 (5 bases). Trimming left V 4 bases short and J 5 bases short, with 16 bases between. This CDR3 spans 15 amino acids. Germline V gene lookup returns CDR1 SGHTA and CDR2 FQGTGA. Here the CDR3 reads CASSSQPGRGDTQYF. CDR3 bases: TGTGCCAGCAGCTCGCAGCCGGGTCGGGGAGATACGCAGTATTTT.

The chain uses TRBV25-1 and TRBJ2-3; D is perhaps TRBD1 (5 bases). CDR3 size: 14 residues. Germline CDR1 is MGHDK and CDR2 is SYGVNS. V gave up 6 bases and J gave up 6 bases, with 16 bases separating them. The CDR3 bases are TGTGCCAGCAGCGCCAATCCCCAGGGCGATACGCAGTATTTT. This codes for CASSANPQGDTQYF.

The genes are TRBV7-8 and TRBJ1-2, with D possibly TRBD1 on 6 matching bases. Germline assignment: CDR1 SGHVS and CDR2 FQNEAQ. V was shortened by 2 bases and J by 7 bases, with 11 bases between the two germline ends. The CDR3 has 13 amino acids. This CDR3 reads CASSLRDMLGYTF. Here the CDR3 DNA reads TGTGCCAGCAGCTTACGGGACATGCTTGGCTACACCTTC.

This sequence joins TRBV12-3 or TRBV12-4 and TRBJ1-2; D is ambiguous. Trimming took 5 bases from V and 4 from J, leaving 11 bases between them. CDR3 length equals 13 residues. The CDR3: CASSPGRGYGYTF. The DNA of the CDR3 is TGTGCCAGCAGTCCCGGACGGGGCTATGGCTACACCTTC.

This clone appeared once. The chain is built from TRBV3-1 (or the pseudogene TRBV3-2) and TRBJ2-1; no clear D. The CDR3 contains 12 residues. The V gene lost 1 base and the J gene lost 12 bases, with 10 bases spanning the gap. Germline V CDR1 and CDR2: LGHDT, YNNKEL (reference sequence). This CDR3 is CASSQGSQRQFF. In DNA form, the CDR3 reads TGTGCCAGCAGCCAAGGCAGTCAGCGGCAGTTCTTC.

The rearrangement joins TRBV28 to TRBJ1-1; 9 bases align to TRBD1. Germline V gene lookup returns CDR1 MDHEN and CDR2 SYDVKM. This CDR3 has 12 amino acids. After removal of 8 bases from V and 6 bases from J, the junction contained 4 bases not matched to a gene. This chain's CDR3 is CASLRDRAEAFF. The DNA of the CDR3 is TGTGCCAGCCTCCGGGACAGGGCTGAAGCTTTCTTT. Drawing the rest from reference TRBV28 and TRBJ1-1, the complete variable domain is DVKVTQSSRYLVKRTGEKVFLECVQDMDHENMFWYRQDPGLGLRLIYFSYDVKMKEKGDIPEGYSVSREKKERFSLILESASTNQTSMYLCASLRDRAEAFFGQGTRLTVV.

This clone turned up a few times. The chain couples TRBV5-6 to TRBJ2-7; D may be TRBD2 (6 bases). CDR1 is SGHDT and CDR2 is YYEEEE in the germline V gene. CDR3 size: 15 residues. V was cut by 0 bases and J by 4 bases, with 14 bases left in between. CDR3 amino acids: CASSLVQPGGYEQYF. CDR3 in DNA: TGTGCCAGCAGCTTGGTCCAGCCAGGAGGGTACGAGCAGTACTTC.

V and J are TRBV24-1 and TRBJ2-7, with D unresolved. From germline, CDR1 is KGHDR and CDR2 SFDVKD. Trimming shortened V by 8 bases and J by 4 bases, and 17 bases separated the two germline ends. The CDR3 sequence is 14 residues long. This chain's CDR3 is CATNRTPSEYEQYF. The CDR3, as DNA: TGTGCCACCAACCGTACACCCTCCGAATACGAGCAGTACTTC.

The V gene is TRBV28, the J gene TRBJ2-7, with 7 bases that match TRBD1. V trimming: 5 bases; J trimming: 6 bases; junction bases outside the gene matches: 13. Germline V lookup: CDR1 MDHEN, CDR2 SYDVKM. The CDR3 has 15 amino acids. The CDR3 spells CASSPNRGARAEQYV. CDR3 DNA sequence: TGTGCCAGCAGTCCAAACAGGGGCGCGAGGGCCGAGCAGTACGTC.

The gene calls are TRBV19 and TRBJ1-1, with D unclear. CDR3 length: 12 residues. Germline V gives CDR1 LNHDA, CDR2 SQIVND (reference sequence). The V end was cut by 7 bases, the J end by 10 bases, with 16 bases between. CDR3 region: CASNPPRGGAFF. The CDR3 DNA reads as TGTGCCAGTAATCCCCCCCGGGGAGGAGCTTTCTTT.

This chain joins TRBV11-2 and TRBJ1-1; 7 bases align to TRBD1. The CDR3 has 14 residues. V was pared by 9 bases and J by 5 bases, with 12 bases of the junction left unmatched. From germline, CDR1 is SGHAT and CDR2 FQNNGV. CDR3 bases: TGTGCCAGTAGGGGGCCAGGGGCCCGAACTGAAGCTTTCTTT. Amino acids: CASRGPGARTEAFF.

This chain joins TRBV5-8 and TRBJ1-2; 12 bases are shared with TRBD1. Per germline, CDR1 SGHTS and CDR2 YDEGEE. The CDR3 loop spans 13 amino acids. V dropped 7 bases and J dropped 7; count of bases not matched to a gene: 5. In DNA, the CDR3 is TGTGCCAGCGACTCGGGACAGGGGGCTGGCTACACCTTC. Translating gives CASDSGQGAGYTF.

The chain joins TRBV4-1 to TRBJ2-7, with D possibly TRBD1 on 6 matching bases. Germline-derived CDR1 and CDR2 are MGHRA and YSYEKL. V lost 0 bases to trimming and J lost 5 bases, with 17 bases between them. The CDR3 covers 16 residues. DNA of the CDR3: TGCGCCAGCAGCCAAGATAGGACAGTTTATCTCCACGAGCAGTACTTC. Amino acid sequence: CASSQDRTVYLHEQYF.

This clone was observed a few times. CDR3 DNA sequence: TGTGCCAGCAGCTCTTCAAGCGGGATCGTAACCGGGGAGCTGTTTTTT. Its protein is CASSSSSGIVTGELFF. The J gene is TRBJ2-2, the V gene TRBV7-6; 7 nucleotides agree with TRBD2. The CDR3 has 16 amino acids. J gave up 5 bases and V 4 bases, and 10 bases lay outside the gene matches. Germline CDR1 SGHVS, CDR2 FNYEAQ.